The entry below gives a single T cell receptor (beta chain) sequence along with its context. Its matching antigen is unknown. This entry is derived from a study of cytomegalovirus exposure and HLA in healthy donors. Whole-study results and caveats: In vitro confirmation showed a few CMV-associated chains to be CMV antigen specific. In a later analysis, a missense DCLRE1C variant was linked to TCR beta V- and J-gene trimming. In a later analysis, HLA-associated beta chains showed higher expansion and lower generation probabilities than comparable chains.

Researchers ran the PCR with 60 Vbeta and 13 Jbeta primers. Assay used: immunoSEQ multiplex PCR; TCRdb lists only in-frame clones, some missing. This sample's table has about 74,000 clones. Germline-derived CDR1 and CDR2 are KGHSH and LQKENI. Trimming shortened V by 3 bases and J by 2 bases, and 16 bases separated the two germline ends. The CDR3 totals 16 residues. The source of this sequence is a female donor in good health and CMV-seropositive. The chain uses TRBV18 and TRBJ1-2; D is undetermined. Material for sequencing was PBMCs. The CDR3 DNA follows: TGTGCCAGCTCACCTCGGCAGGCAGGCCTAAACTATGGCTACACCTTC. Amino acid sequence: CASSPRQAGLNYGYTF.